This TCR beta chain was retrieved from a study of TIL therapy for anti-PD-1-resistant metastatic lung cancer. Study information: Median tumor PD-L1 proportion score was roughly 6%. Median tumor mutation burden was about 1.5 mutations per megabase. Study-wide results and caveats: Many TIL product clones were absent from baseline tumor, suggesting clonal contraction.

Sequencing used immunoSEQ v3. Data came from immunoSEQ multiplex PCR; TCRdb stores just in-frame clones and leaves some out. The data show 10,000 to 12,000 clones, around 54% seen once. The CDR3 contains 14 residues. From germline, CDR1 is SEHNR and CDR2 FQNEAQ (reference sequence). V was clipped by 0 bases and J by 3 bases, with 9 bases between them. A remark on this clone: Its antigen is undetermined.

Time point noted: pre-treatment sample, taken before nivolumab and TIL therapy. Pleural nodules or supraclavicular lymph nodes made up most of the excised metastases sampled. V is TRBV7-9 and J is TRBJ2-7; D perhaps matches TRBD1 (5 bases). Sequencing was performed on tumor tissue, taken at baseline. The receptor was derived from a person between 25 and 80 years old with non-small cell lung cancer. CDR3 DNA sequence: TGTGCCAGCAGCTTAGCGGGGCCGAACTACGAGCAGTACTTC. Protein: CASSLAGPNYEQYF.